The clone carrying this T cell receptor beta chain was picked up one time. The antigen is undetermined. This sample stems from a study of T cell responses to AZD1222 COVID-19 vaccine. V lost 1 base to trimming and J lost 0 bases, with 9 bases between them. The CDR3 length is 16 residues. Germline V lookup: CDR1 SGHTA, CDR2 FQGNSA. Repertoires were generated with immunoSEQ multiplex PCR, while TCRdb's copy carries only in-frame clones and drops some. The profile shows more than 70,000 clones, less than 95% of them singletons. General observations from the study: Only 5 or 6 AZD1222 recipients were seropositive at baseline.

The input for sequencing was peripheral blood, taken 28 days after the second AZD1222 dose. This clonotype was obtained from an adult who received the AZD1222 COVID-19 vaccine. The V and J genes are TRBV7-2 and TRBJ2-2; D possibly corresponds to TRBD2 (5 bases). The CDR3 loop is CASSLGGSANTGELFF. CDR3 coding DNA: TGTGCCAGCAGCTTAGGGGGTAGCGCGAACACCGGGGAGCTGTTTTTT.